These T cell receptor beta chains were read from a single sample in a study of T-cell memory formation after mild COVID-19. Via MiXCR, TCRdb re-called the 5' RACE reads, giving one row per CDR3 protein. The data contain some 280,000 distinct CDR3 sequences, about 17% of them singletons. The sequenced material came from PBMCs or a T cell subset sorted from them (not recorded which). These receptors originate from a man younger than 35 who had mild COVID-19 (a few samples of this study predate the infection). Cell type and time point are not known. CDR3s include the opening cysteine and the closing phenylalanine or tryptophan. The order of the fields is J gene, CDR3 length, D gene, V gene, clone size, CDR3 DNA, CDR3 protein. A D gene is named only where the DNA matches it firmly. Expanded clones get a size class; other rows say once, few or many, or leave the size out.

J gene: TRBJ2-1
CDR3 length: 15
D gene: TRBD2
V gene: TRBV18
clone size: few
CDR3 DNA: TGTGCCAGCTCACCCCCGGGGGTAGCGGGAGATGAGCAGTTCTTC
CDR3 protein: CASSPPGVAGDEQFF

J gene: TRBJ1-4
CDR3 length: 13
D gene: -
V gene: TRBV12-3/TRBV12-4
clone size: -
CDR3 DNA: TGTGCCAGCAGCTCTGACCGGTCGAGGGGACTGTTTTTT
CDR3 protein: CASSSDRSRGLFF

J gene: TRBJ1-5
CDR3 length: 11
D gene: -
V gene: TRBV20-1
clone size: -
CDR3 DNA: TGCAGTGCTAGAGACGTGGGGCCCCAGCATTTT
CDR3 protein: CSARDVGPQHF

J gene: TRBJ1-5
CDR3 length: 15
D gene: TRBD1
V gene: TRBV29-1
clone size: -
CDR3 DNA: TGCAGCGCCACACTCGACAGGGGAGGGAGTCAGCCCCAGCATTTT
CDR3 protein: CSATLDRGGSQPQHF

J gene: TRBJ1-1
CDR3 length: 13
D gene: -
V gene: TRBV4-2
clone size: many
CDR3 DNA: TGTGCCAGCAGCCAAGAACGGGGATCTGAAGCTTTCTTT
CDR3 protein: CASSQERGSEAFF

J gene: TRBJ1-2
CDR3 length: 15
D gene: TRBD1
V gene: TRBV4-2
clone size: few
CDR3 DNA: TGTGCCAGCAGCCAACGAGACAGGGGGCTAAATGGCTACACCTTC
CDR3 protein: CASSQRDRGLNGYTF

J gene: TRBJ1-1
CDR3 length: 14
D gene: -
V gene: TRBV5-5
clone size: -
CDR3 DNA: TGTGCCAGCAGCCCTTTTTCAACAGGGACTGAAGCTTTCTTT
CDR3 protein: CASSPFSTGTEAFF

J gene: TRBJ2-2
CDR3 length: 15
D gene: -
V gene: TRBV30
clone size: many
CDR3 DNA: TGTGCCTGGAGTCGGCGGGGGCGAAGAACCGGGGAGCTGTTTTTT
CDR3 protein: CAWSRRGRRTGELFF

J gene: TRBJ2-1
CDR3 length: 15
D gene: -
V gene: TRBV6-5
clone size: -
CDR3 DNA: TGTGCCAGCAGTTCACTCCGAAGGGTTCGGGATGAGCAGTTCTTC
CDR3 protein: CASSSLRRVRDEQFF

J gene: TRBJ2-2
CDR3 length: 16
D gene: -
V gene: TRBV28
clone size: -
CDR3 DNA: TGTGCCAGCCTCTTTAGTGGTAGGGTCGGCACCGGGGAGCTGTTTTTT
CDR3 protein: CASLFSGRVGTGELFF

J gene: TRBJ2-4
CDR3 length: 14
D gene: -
V gene: TRBV12-3/TRBV12-4
clone size: -
CDR3 DNA: TGTGCCAGCAGTTTTGAGGGGAACGGGAACATTCAGTACTTC
CDR3 protein: CASSFEGNGNIQYF

J gene: TRBJ2-1
CDR3 length: 15
D gene: TRBD1
V gene: TRBV7-7
clone size: many
CDR3 DNA: TGTGCCAGCAGCCGGAACAGGGGGCCCTACAATGAGCAGTTCTTC
CDR3 protein: CASSRNRGPYNEQFF

J gene: TRBJ1-4
CDR3 length: 16
D gene: -
V gene: TRBV4-2
clone size: -
CDR3 DNA: TGTGCCAGCAGCCAGTCGGCGGGGGAGGGTAACGAAAAACTGTTTTTT
CDR3 protein: CASSQSAGEGNEKLFF

J gene: TRBJ1-3
CDR3 length: 17
D gene: -
V gene: TRBV7-2
clone size: few
CDR3 DNA: TGTGCCAGCAGCTTATTTACAGCGGCGATCTCTGGAAACACCATATATTTT
CDR3 protein: CASSLFTAAISGNTIYF

J gene: TRBJ2-3
CDR3 length: 14
D gene: TRBD1
V gene: TRBV5-6
clone size: many
CDR3 DNA: TGTGCCAGCAGCTACCAGGGGGACACAGATACGCAGTATTTT
CDR3 protein: CASSYQGDTDTQYF